The 18 T cell receptor beta chains below were found in one sample sequenced in a study of OX40 agonist ivuxolimab in advanced cancers. Profiled with immunoSEQ multiplex PCR; TCRdb holds only in-frame clones, not every one. The sample includes over 50,000 clones, over 75% seen only once; the top ten take more than 4.5%. This material consisted of CD4+ or CD8+ T cells sorted from blood, taken in a trial of the OX40 agonist ivuxolimab. The receptor source for this set is an adult with an advanced solid tumor such as melanoma, head and neck, liver or kidney cancer.

The chain employs TRBV29-1 and TRBJ2-2, with 10 bases aligning to TRBD2. V gave up 6 bases and J gave up 3 bases; unmatched junction bases: 7. The CDR3 spans 15 residues. Per the germline V gene, CDR1 is SQVTM and CDR2 is ANQGSEA. CDR3: CSVSSGGDDTGELFF. The CDR3 DNA is TGCAGCGTCTCTAGCGGGGGAGACGACACCGGGGAGCTGTTTTTT.

The table lists this clone with a count of one. V usage is TRBV6-5 and J usage is TRBJ1-3; D gene unclear. This CDR3 has 14 amino acids. From germline, CDR1 is MNHEY and CDR2 SVGAGI. The DNA of the CDR3 is TGTGCTGTTCTCCCACAGTCCTCTGGAAACACCATATATTTT. Protein: CAVLPQSSGNTIYF.

The chain links TRBV12-5 to TRBJ2-7; D is uncertain. Per the germline V gene, CDR1 is LGHNT and CDR2 is FRNRAP. V gave up 0 bases and J gave up 5 bases, with 32 bases separating them. The CDR3 sequence is 21 residues long. As DNA, the CDR3 is TGTGCTAGTGGTTTGGTACGGTGCCTTACATTCGTTCGGGTCCTGGACGACGAGCAGTACTTC. This gives the protein CASGLVRCLTFVRVLDDEQYF.

The rearrangement joins TRBV30 to TRBJ1-1; a weak D match, TRBD1 (5 bases). The CDR3 totals 13 residues. Germline V gene lookup returns CDR1 GTSNPN and CDR2 SVGIG (reference sequence). Deletions cut 8 bases from V and 4 bases from J, with 17 bases between. The CDR3 here is CAGGERAGTEAFF. The CDR3 nucleotides are TGTGCCGGGGGGGAGAGGGCAGGCACTGAAGCTTTCTTT.

The V call is TRBV7-3, the J call TRBJ1-1; D gene unclear. The V end was cut by 4 bases, the J end by 0 bases, with 9 bases between. Per germline, CDR1 SGHTA and CDR2 FQGTGA. The CDR3 runs to 14 residues. The CDR3 nucleotides read TGTGCCAGCAGCTATGGACTGATGAACACTGAAGCTTTCTTT. Protein product: CASSYGLMNTEAFF.

The chain couples TRBV27 to TRBJ1-4, with D possibly matching TRBD1 (5 bases). The CDR3 runs to 16 residues. Germline-derived CDR1 and CDR2 are MNHEY and SMNVEV (reference sequence). Trimming took 5 bases from V and 0 from J, leaving 13 bases between them. The CDR3 is CASSQRQIATNEKLFF. In nucleotides, the CDR3 is TGTGCCAGCAGTCAACGACAGATTGCAACTAATGAAAAACTGTTTTTT.

The chain employs TRBV25-1 and TRBJ2-3; 10 bases match TRBD1. With V trimmed by 6 bases and J by 2 bases, 5 bases remained unmatched. The CDR3 runs to 15 residues. Looked up from germline, CDR1 is MGHDK and CDR2 is SYGVNS. The CDR3 here is CASSDRGRNTDTQYF. DNA for the CDR3: TGTGCCAGCAGCGACAGGGGGCGGAACACAGATACGCAGTATTTT. The entire variable domain, with the rest obtained from reference TRBV25-1 and TRBJ2-3, is as follows: EADIYQTPRYLVIGTGKKITLECSQTMGHDKMYWYQQDPGMELHLIHYSYGVNSTEKGDLSSESTVSRIRTEHFPLTLESARPSHTSQYLCASSDRGRNTDTQYFGPGTRLTVL.

The rearrangement links TRBV28 to TRBJ2-3; 9 positions agree with TRBD1. Germline V CDR1 and CDR2: MDHEN, SYDVKM. The CDR3 covers 17 residues. V trimming: 3 bases; J trimming: 0 bases; junction bases outside the gene matches: 7. This chain's CDR3 is CASSFYRDRASTDTQYF. CDR3 nucleotides: TGTGCCAGCAGTTTCTACCGGGACAGGGCGAGCACAGATACGCAGTATTTT.

The chain employs TRBV2 and TRBJ1-4; TRBD1 might be the D (5 bases). The ends were cut back, 8 bases at V and 7 bases at J, with 11 bases in the middle. Germline values: CDR1 SNHLY, CDR2 FYNNEI. The CDR3 extends over 12 amino acids. The chain's CDR3 is CASQGFGEKLFF. The CDR3 nucleotides are TGTGCCAGCCAGGGATTTGGTGAAAAACTGTTTTTT.

This chain joins TRBV9 and TRBJ2-7; 10 nucleotides agree with TRBD2. V was pared by 6 bases and J by 2 bases, with 5 bases of the junction left unmatched. The CDR3 is 14 amino acids. Germline V gene data show CDR1 as SGDLS and CDR2 as YYNGEE. Here the CDR3 reads CASNEAGGPYEQYF. DNA of the CDR3: TGTGCCAGCAATGAAGCGGGAGGGCCCTACGAGCAGTACTTC.

The chain recombines TRBV6-6 with TRBJ1-1; D not certain. V shed 5 bases and J shed 7 bases, with 11 bases lying between them. CDR3 length: 12 residues. Germline V lookup: CDR1 MNHNY, CDR2 SVGAGI (reference sequence). CDR3 bases: TGTGCCAGCAGTCCCTTATCGAGTGAAGCTTTCTTT. As protein: CASSPLSSEAFF.

The chain employs TRBV4-3 and TRBJ1-2; no definite D call. The V end lost 4 bases, the J end lost 4 bases, and 16 bases lay between the germline ends. This CDR3 region has 15 residues. The V gene's germline CDR1 is LGHNA and CDR2 YSLEER. The CDR3 loop is CASSPAGNAGYGYTF. CDR3 nucleotide sequence: TGCGCCAGCAGCCCCGCGGGGAATGCGGGCTATGGCTACACCTTC.

This clone showed up just a few times. The chain uses TRBV11-3 and TRBJ2-2, with D perhaps matching TRBD1 (7 bases). Germline V lookup: CDR1 SGHNT, CDR2 YENEEA. This CDR3 has 17 amino acids. V lost 1 base and J 6 bases, leaving 18 bases between the germline ends. The CDR3 DNA follows: TGTGCCAGCAGCTTAGGCAGGGGGGTCGGCTTCGCCGGGGAGCTGTTTTTT. Translated: CASSLGRGVGFAGELFF.

The V and J genes are TRBV6-1 and TRBJ2-1; D is undetermined. The CDR3 runs to 13 residues. Trimming stripped 4 bases from V and 4 bases from J, with 8 bases between. CDR1 is MNHNS, CDR2 SASEGT, per germline. This chain's CDR3 is CASSVKEYNEQFF. The CDR3 region has the DNA TGTGCCAGCAGTGTAAAAGAGTACAATGAGCAGTTCTTC.

V gene TRBV27 combines with J gene TRBJ2-1, with TRBD1 matching 8 bases. Germline V gives CDR1 MNHEY, CDR2 SMNVEV (reference sequence). This CDR3 has 16 residues. Trimming took 7 bases from V and 5 from J; bases not matched to a gene: 13. CDR3 loop: CASKYRQGSRDNEQFF. The CDR3 nucleotides are TGTGCCAGCAAGTACAGACAGGGGTCCAGGGACAATGAGCAGTTCTTC.

This rearrangement joins TRBV10-3 to TRBJ2-5, with D maybe TRBD2 (5 bases). V gave up 0 bases and J gave up 2 bases, with 7 bases separating them. In germline, CDR1 is ENHRY, CDR2 SYGVKD. The CDR3 sequence is 14 residues long. In DNA form, the CDR3 reads TGTGCCATCAGTGAGTCGACGGGACAAGAGACCCAGTACTTC. Its translation is CAISESTGQETQYF.

The V and J genes are TRBV4-1 and TRBJ1-5; D remains ambiguous. The ends were cut back, 2 bases at V and 4 bases at J, with 21 bases in the middle. Germline loops: CDR1 MGHRA, CDR2 YSYEKL. CDR3 size: 18 residues. In DNA form, the CDR3 reads TGCGCCAGCAGCCAAATCCAGATAGTCGAAACAGAAAATCAGCCCCAGCATTTT. Amino acid sequence: CASSQIQIVETENQPQHF.

V gene TRBV14 combines with J gene TRBJ2-2; the D gene is possibly TRBD1 (6 bases). Germline CDR1 SGHDN, CDR2 FVKESK. The CDR3 totals 16 residues. The ends were cut back, 2 bases at V and 1 base at J, with 11 bases in the middle. CDR3 in amino acids: CASSQTTGMNTGELFF. The CDR3 coding sequence is TGTGCCAGCAGCCAAACTACAGGGATGAACACCGGGGAGCTGTTTTTT.